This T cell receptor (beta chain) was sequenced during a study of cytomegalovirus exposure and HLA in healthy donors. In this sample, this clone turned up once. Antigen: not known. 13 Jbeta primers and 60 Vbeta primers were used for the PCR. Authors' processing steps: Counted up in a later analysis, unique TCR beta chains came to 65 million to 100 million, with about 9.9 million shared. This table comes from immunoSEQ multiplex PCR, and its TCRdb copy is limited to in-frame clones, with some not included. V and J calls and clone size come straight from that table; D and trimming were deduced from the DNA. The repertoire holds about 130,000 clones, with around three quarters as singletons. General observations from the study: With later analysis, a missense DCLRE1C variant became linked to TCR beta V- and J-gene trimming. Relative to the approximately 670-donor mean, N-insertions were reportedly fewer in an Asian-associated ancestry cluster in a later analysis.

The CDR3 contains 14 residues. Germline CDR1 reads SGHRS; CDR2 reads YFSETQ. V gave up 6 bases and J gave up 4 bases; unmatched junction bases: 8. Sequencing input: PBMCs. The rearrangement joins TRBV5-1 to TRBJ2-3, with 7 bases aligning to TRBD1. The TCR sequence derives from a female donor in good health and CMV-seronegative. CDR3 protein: CASMLGGRSDTQYF. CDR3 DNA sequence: TGCGCCAGCATGTTAGGGGGCAGGTCAGATACGCAGTATTTT.